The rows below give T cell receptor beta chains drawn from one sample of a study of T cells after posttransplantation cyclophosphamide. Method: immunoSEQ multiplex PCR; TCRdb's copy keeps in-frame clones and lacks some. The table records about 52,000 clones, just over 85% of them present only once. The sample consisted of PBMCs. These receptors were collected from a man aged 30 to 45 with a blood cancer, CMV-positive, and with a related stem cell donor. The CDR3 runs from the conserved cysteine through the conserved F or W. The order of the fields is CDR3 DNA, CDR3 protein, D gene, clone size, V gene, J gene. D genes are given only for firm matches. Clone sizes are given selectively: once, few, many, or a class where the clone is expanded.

CDR3nt: TGTGCCAGCAGTTTATTGGGTCTAGCGGGAGGTACTAAGACCCAGTACTTC
CDR3aa: CASSLLGLAGGTKTQYF
d_gene: TRBD2
abundance: -
v_gene: TRBV27
j_gene: TRBJ2-5

CDR3nt: TGTGCCAGTAGTATAGGACCGGGTTACAATGAGCAGTTCTTC
CDR3aa: CASSIGPGYNEQFF
d_gene: -
abundance: -
v_gene: TRBV19
j_gene: TRBJ2-1

CDR3nt: TGTGCCAGCAGCCCACAGGGTGTGACCCAGTACTTC
CDR3aa: CASSPQGVTQYF
d_gene: -
abundance: -
v_gene: TRBV11-3
j_gene: TRBJ2-5

CDR3nt: TGTGCCAGCTCACCCCTGCGGGACTCCTACGAGCAGTACTTC
CDR3aa: CASSPLRDSYEQYF
d_gene: -
abundance: -
v_gene: TRBV18
j_gene: TRBJ2-7

CDR3nt: TGTGCCAGCAGTGTTTTAGGGGCCTACGAGCAGTACTTC
CDR3aa: CASSVLGAYEQYF
d_gene: -
abundance: -
v_gene: TRBV2
j_gene: TRBJ2-7

CDR3nt: TGTGCCAGCAGCCAGGGCGGGGGGGACACTGAAGCTTTCTTT
CDR3aa: CASSQGGGDTEAFF
d_gene: -
abundance: few
v_gene: TRBV2
j_gene: TRBJ1-1

CDR3nt: TGTGCCACCAGCAGAGAGGACAGGAAAGAGACCCAGTACTTC
CDR3aa: CATSREDRKETQYF
d_gene: TRBD1
abundance: -
v_gene: TRBV15
j_gene: TRBJ2-5

CDR3nt: TGTGCCAGCAGCTCCAGGACAGGGCTGGCAACTAATGAAAAACTGTTTTTT
CDR3aa: CASSSRTGLATNEKLFF
d_gene: TRBD1
abundance: few
v_gene: TRBV9
j_gene: TRBJ1-4

CDR3nt: TGCGCCAGCAGATTACAAGAGACCCAGTACTTC
CDR3aa: CASRLQETQYF
d_gene: -
abundance: -
v_gene: TRBV5-1
j_gene: TRBJ2-5

CDR3nt: TGTGCCAGTAGTATAGTAGGACAGGCCTCAAACATTCAGTACTTC
CDR3aa: CASSIVGQASNIQYF
d_gene: TRBD1
abundance: -
v_gene: TRBV19
j_gene: TRBJ2-4

CDR3nt: TGCAGCGCCATGCGGACAGGGGGAGACTACGAGCAGTACTTC
CDR3aa: CSAMRTGGDYEQYF
d_gene: TRBD1
abundance: -
v_gene: TRBV29-1
j_gene: TRBJ2-7

CDR3nt: TGTGCCAGCAGTGGAGGGTTGAACACTGAAGCTTTCTTT
CDR3aa: CASSGGLNTEAFF
d_gene: -
abundance: once
v_gene: TRBV27
j_gene: TRBJ1-1

CDR3nt: TGTGCCAGCAGTTTATTAGGGCAGGGAATCTACGAGCAGTACTTC
CDR3aa: CASSLLGQGIYEQYF
d_gene: -
abundance: -
v_gene: TRBV28
j_gene: TRBJ2-7

CDR3nt: TGTGCCAGCAACTCCGGGACTAATAACTATGGCTACACCTTC
CDR3aa: CASNSGTNNYGYTF
d_gene: -
abundance: -
v_gene: TRBV6-1
j_gene: TRBJ1-2

CDR3nt: TGTGCCAGCAGCTTAAATTACAGGGGAGGCTACAATGAGCAGTTCTTC
CDR3aa: CASSLNYRGGYNEQFF
d_gene: -
abundance: -
v_gene: TRBV11-3
j_gene: TRBJ2-1

CDR3nt: TGTGCCAGCAGCTTGGCGGGAGCGGGCACCGGGGAGCTGTTTTTT
CDR3aa: CASSLAGAGTGELFF
d_gene: TRBD2
abundance: -
v_gene: TRBV7-3
j_gene: TRBJ2-2

CDR3nt: TGTGCCAGCAGCCTCAGGGGTACGGGAAACACCATATATTTT
CDR3aa: CASSLRGTGNTIYF
d_gene: -
abundance: -
v_gene: TRBV2
j_gene: TRBJ1-3

CDR3nt: TGCGCCAGCAGCCAGGAGGGACAGGGGTACTACGAGCAGTACTTC
CDR3aa: CASSQEGQGYYEQYF
d_gene: TRBD1
abundance: -
v_gene: TRBV4-1
j_gene: TRBJ2-7

CDR3nt: TGTGCCAGCAGAAAAAATGAAGGGACAGGGAAAGGCTACACCTTC
CDR3aa: CASRKNEGTGKGYTF
d_gene: TRBD1
abundance: -
v_gene: TRBV9
j_gene: TRBJ1-2

CDR3nt: TGTGCCAGCAGCACCCGGGTCTACACCGGGGAGCTGTTTTTT
CDR3aa: CASSTRVYTGELFF
d_gene: -
abundance: -
v_gene: TRBV7-3
j_gene: TRBJ2-2

CDR3nt: TGTGCCAGTAGTCCCTGGACAGGGGGCAGTACTGAAGCTTTCTTT
CDR3aa: CASSPWTGGSTEAFF
d_gene: TRBD1
abundance: -
v_gene: TRBV19
j_gene: TRBJ1-1

CDR3nt: TGCGCCAGCAGCCCCCGGACAGGATACCAAGAGACCCAGTACTTC
CDR3aa: CASSPRTGYQETQYF
d_gene: TRBD1
abundance: -
v_gene: TRBV5-1
j_gene: TRBJ2-5

CDR3nt: TGTGCCAGCAGCAGTTGGGGCGTAGAAGCTTTCTTT
CDR3aa: CASSSWGVEAFF
d_gene: -
abundance: -
v_gene: TRBV16
j_gene: TRBJ1-1

CDR3nt: TGTGCCAGTAGAGGGCAGGGACAGCCCCAGCATTTT
CDR3aa: CASRGQGQPQHF
d_gene: -
abundance: -
v_gene: TRBV19
j_gene: TRBJ1-5

CDR3nt: TGTGCCACCAGCAGAAGGGGACAGGGGAAATACATTCAGTACTTC
CDR3aa: CATSRRGQGKYIQYF
d_gene: TRBD1
abundance: once
v_gene: TRBV15
j_gene: TRBJ2-4

CDR3nt: TGTGCCAGCAGCCAAGATATGGGACAGTCATCTTGGAAGCAGTTCTTC
CDR3aa: CASSQDMGQSSWKQFF
d_gene: TRBD1
abundance: -
v_gene: TRBV14
j_gene: TRBJ2-1

CDR3nt: TGTGCCGGCAGCTTCTCTTCCCAGGGCCGGCGGACCCTCCACTTT
CDR3aa: CAGSFSSQGRRTLHF
d_gene: -
abundance: few
v_gene: TRBV13
j_gene: TRBJ1-6

CDR3nt: TGTGCCAGCAGCTCGGGATTCGGCCCCTACGAGCAGTACTTC
CDR3aa: CASSSGFGPYEQYF
d_gene: -
abundance: -
v_gene: TRBV7-7
j_gene: TRBJ2-7

CDR3nt: TGTGCCATCCTTTCCACGGGCTACGAGCAGTACTTC
CDR3aa: CAILSTGYEQYF
d_gene: -
abundance: -
v_gene: TRBV28
j_gene: TRBJ2-7